This T cell receptor beta chain derives from a study of T cells in pancreatic ductal adenocarcinoma. Study-wide points: Results skew toward the minority of patients with early-stage disease. Blood clonality (roughly 0.07) did not differ significantly from tumor (approximately 0.1).

This table comes from immunoSEQ multiplex PCR, and its TCRdb copy is limited to in-frame clones, with some not included. The sample consists of 85,000 to 120,000 clones, more than 90% of them appearing once. The CDR3 is 15 residues long. V lost 0 bases to trimming and J lost 0 bases, with 8 bases between them. Germline V CDR1 and CDR2: GTSNPN, SVGIG (reference sequence). Remarks on this clone: Its matching antigen is unknown.

No neoadjuvant therapy was given to the selected pancreatic ductal adenocarcinoma patients before their surgery. This rearrangement joins TRBV30 to TRBJ2-2; D unclear. The receptor comes from a human donor with pancreatic ductal adenocarcinoma. Specimen: PBMCs. The DNA of the CDR3 is TGTGCCTGGAGTGTACTACTACCGAACACCGGGGAGCTGTTTTTT. This sequence encodes CAWSVLLPNTGELFF.